The 6 T cell receptor beta chains presented below share a single source sample, sequenced in a study of molecular identifiers for immune sequencing clone quantification. MiXCR, applied by TCRdb to the PCR reads, yields one record per CDR3 protein. The data show 600,000 to 650,000 distinct CDR3 sequences, 15% to 20% seen once. The sequenced sample consisted of naive CD8+ T cells from blood, with Jurkat cell RNA spiked in. As to subset: FACS-sorted CD8+CD4-CCR7+CD45RA+ naive T cells. The origin of the receptors is a human donor in good health. Some libraries in this study had Jurkat cell RNA spiked in.

This clonotype was counted only a few times. The genes are TRBV19 and TRBJ1-1, with D perhaps TRBD1 (5 bases). The CDR3 totals 14 residues. V lost 8 bases and J 2 bases, leaving 15 bases between the germline ends. Germline-derived CDR1 and CDR2 are LNHDA and SQIVND (reference sequence). CDR3 in amino acids: CASSPGTSNTEAFF. The CDR3 DNA reads TGTGCCAGTTCCCCCGGGACCTCCAACACTGAAGCTTTCTTT.

This clonotype was detected many times. This chain connects TRBV12-3 or TRBV12-4 to TRBJ1-4; tentatively, D is TRBD1 (5 bases). The CDR3 runs 13 residues. Deletions cut 6 bases from V and 8 bases from J, with 13 bases between. CDR3 in amino acids: CASRPGSEEKLFF. The CDR3 DNA reads as TGTGCCAGCAGGCCAGGGTCTGAGGAAAAACTGTTTTTT.

This clonotype was seen many times. The chain links TRBV30 to TRBJ1-5; the match to TRBD1 covers 7 bases. The CDR3 has 15 residues. Trimming removed 0 bases from V and 6 bases from J; junction bases left unmatched: 8. The germline gives CDR1 GTSNPN, CDR2 SVGIG (reference sequence). CDR3 coding DNA: TGTGCCTGGAGTGTTCGACAGGGAAGCGGTCAGCCCCAGCATTTT. It translates to CAWSVRQGSGQPQHF. The full variable domain, completed using reference TRBV30 and TRBJ1-5, is SQTIHQWPATLVQPVGSPLSLECTVEGTSNPNLYWYRQAAGRGLQLLFYSVGIGQISSEVPQNLSASRPQDRQFILSSKKLLLSDSGFYLCAWSVRQGSGQPQHFGDGTRLSIL.

The table lists this clonotype with many counts. The rearrangement links TRBV30 to TRBJ2-5, with 7 bases lining up with TRBD2. CDR3 size: 15 residues. With V trimmed by 1 base and J by 3 bases, 8 bases remained unmatched. Germline loops: CDR1 GTSNPN, CDR2 SVGIG (reference sequence). Written as DNA, the CDR3 is TGTGCCTGGAGTGGTCTCCGGGACTACAAAGAGACCCAGTACTTC. This encodes CAWSGLRDYKETQYF.

Comments on this clonotype: A much larger clone differs by one base, so this may be a read error. The J gene is TRBJ2-3, the V gene TRBV27; the D gene is possibly TRBD1 (5 bases). The J call may not be correct, given that the DNA end is closer to TRBJ1-5. The germline gives CDR1 MNHEY, CDR2 SMNVEV (reference sequence). CDR3 length: 16 residues. The CDR3 region is CASSLILAGGRGTQHF. CDR3 DNA: TGTGCCAGCAGTTTAATACTAGCGGGGGGGAGGGGTACGCAGCATTTT.

This clonotype appeared many times. The chain links TRBV29-1 to TRBJ2-1; 10 nucleotides line up with TRBD1. The V and J ends lost 6 bases and 9 bases, in that order; junction bases with no gene match: 5. Germline-derived CDR1 and CDR2 are SQVTM and ANQGSEA. The CDR3 runs to 12 residues. CDR3 bases: TGCAGCGTGACGACAGGGGGCCGTGAGCAGTTCTTC. Its translation is CSVTTGGREQFF.